This T cell receptor (beta chain) appears in the sequencing data of a study of shared clonotypes between healthy human individuals. V was cut by 3 bases and J by 5 bases, with 10 bases left in between. The CDR3 spans 14 residues. Germline assignment: CDR1 LNHNV and CDR2 YYDKDF (reference sequence). This clone was counted a few times. Clones were read by immunoSEQ multiplex PCR, and TCRdb kept only the in-frame ones, dropping some. The table lists around 700,000 clones, approximately 75% of them singletons. V is TRBV15 and J is TRBJ1-4; no reliable D call. The receptor was isolated from a woman aged 25 to 39 in good health. Sequencing was carried out using memory CD4+ T cells sorted from blood. Sample subset: CD45RA-negative fraction. The CDR3 DNA is TGTGCCACCAGCAGCGGGAACCCCAATGAAAAACTGTTTTTT. This codes for CATSSGNPNEKLFF.